The source of this T cell receptor beta chain is a study of shared clonotypes between healthy human individuals (dated by TCRdb to 2019 to 2021). Describing the broader study: A couple of women and three men aged 18 to 49 years were included in the cohort. For each donor, CD4 naive and CD4 memory were each run on three plates, CD8 naive on two plates, and CD8 memory on one plate. Different laboratories and diverse techniques were used to prepare libraries and sequence TCR repertoires, to increase sequencing depth and limit assay-specific biases. Per donor, leukapheresis produced somewhere between about 0.9 and 9 billion PBMCs. The study deeply sequenced blood TCR repertoires of about 5 healthy adults to estimate repertoire size and the extent of clonotype sharing between individuals. Paper-wide results and their limitations: Pairwise subsampling indicated that sequencing depth was expected to affect the degree of clonotype sharing among donors. Larger estimated clonotype richness was generally found for naive subsets than for memory subsets. Because the study included only a small number of donors, the genetic and exposure-history diversity represented was limited. Even with the large sequencing depth, rarefaction of the sorted-subset datasets indicated that sequencing was incomplete. Higher generation probabilities were observed for clonotypes shared by all four sorted-subset donors than for non-shared clonotypes. Sampling was limited to blood, and TCR repertoires in tissue likely differ from TCR repertoires in blood. Across a handful of donors, roughly 5% of naive CD4, approximately 3.6% of naive CD8, 2.3% of memory CD4, and roughly 0.41% of memory CD8 clonotypes were shared.

V was cut back by 4 bases and J by 2 bases, leaving a gap of 10 bases between them. Including cysteine and phenylalanine, the CDR3 has 13 amino acids. Solely the CDR3 DNA is kept, with 39 bases framed from the first base. Based on the germline V gene (reference sequence), the CDR1 and CDR2 sequences are GTSNPN and SVGIG. A note on this clone: Its antigen remains undetermined. Nothing much larger sits one base from this clone, and base qualities are not available.

Using the deep immunoSEQ assay, TCR CDR3 regions were amplified from genomic DNA by multiplex PCR. Extracted genomic DNA from each cell subset was spread evenly across all wells of several immunoSEQ 96-well plates, with each plate serving as a replicate. For sorted subsets, each replicate PCR was loaded with approximately 200 ng genomic DNA, equivalent to 25,000 to 35,000 T cell genomes. Purified libraries were quantified with a Qubit 3.0 fluorometer, sized on a Bioanalyzer 2100, and re-quantified with the KAPA Library Quantification kit. Every immunoSEQ 96-well plate was sequenced on a separate single-read 150-cycle Illumina NextSeq 550 flow cell. The original methods were these. Because the immunoSEQ output included only junctional sequences and no quality scores, the filtering could not be the same as the filtering used for full-length reads. Sequences were annotated with PyIR, a Python wrapper for IgBLAST v1.9, and V/J genes and CDR3 were assigned using IMGT germline references. Reads were removed for weak V/J assignments (E-value above 1e-6), missing CDR3, stop codons, out-of-frame junctions, or ambiguous translated residues. V3J clonotypes were defined as sequences sharing an identical inferred V gene, J gene, and CDR3 amino acid sequence. To compute the percentage overlap between repertoires, the number of shared unique clonotypes was divided by the size of the smaller repertoire. RTK rarefaction, the Chao1 estimator, and Recon v2.1 estimates of unobserved clonotypes were used to assess repertoire richness. Generation probabilities were computed with OLGA for all TCRbeta clonotypes obtained by the gDNA method from several donors. TCRdb obtained this table from immuneACCESS and retained in-frame rearrangements with V and J assigned. These tables miss some clones; where compared with another copy, unresolved V genes account for less than half of the shortfall, and the remainder is unexplained. The DNA gave D and trimming, while V, J and clone size come from that table. Recorded for this sample are approximately 2.3 million clones; 80% to 95% of them occurred a single time. In total, the top ten clones hold about 0.37% of the sample.

The donors were healthy, HIV-negative adults who had no recently reported acute infections or vaccinations. Every donor was a Caucasian adult residing in Nashville, Tennessee, USA. CD4+ T cells were enriched through magnetic negative selection, after which naive cells were positively selected on CD45RA and the remaining negative fraction served as the memory subset. Blood was collected by leukapheresis, and PBMCs were isolated by Ficoll-Histopaque density gradient centrifugation and then cryopreserved in liquid nitrogen vapor phase. Analytical flow cytometry was used to check the purity and quantity of every magnetically sorted T cell population. Genomic DNA was isolated from every sorted fraction and measured by UV absorbance on a Nanodrop 2000c.

In this chain, TRBV30 is recombined with TRBJ2-3; tentative D gene TRBD1, with 6 bases matching. The sample comprised naive CD4+ T cells from PBMCs. The cell subset or site label on this specimen signifies: CD45RA+ positively selected. The TCR originated in a man aged 18 to 30 in good health. Some clones in this sample may be carry-over from other donors' samples. The DNA reads TGTGCCTGGATGGGACAATACACAGATACGCAGTATTTT. This codes for CAWMGQYTDTQYF.